This TCR beta chain came from a study of blood T cell repertoires in COVID-19 (dated by TCRdb to 2019 to 2021). With regard to the full study: Samples from collaborators originated in the United States, Italy and Spain and spanned both the acute and convalescent phases of COVID-19. The prospective study material was composed of cDNA or gDNA derived from T cells, B-cell-depleted T cells, or PBMCs. Subjects who had been exposed to COVID-19, were actively infected with it, or had recovered from it provided the deeply sampled blood TCRbeta repertoires that made up the dataset. A freely available public database, intended as a resource for researchers studying the immune response to SARS-CoV-2, is where the repertoires were released. Sample metadata almost always included a de-identified subject ID, COVID-19 status, age in years and sex. Where available, HLA class I and class II types were taken from metadata supplied by the sample provider and were not determined by assay-based typing. Samples were obtained from the ongoing ImmuneRACE study (first 160 participants) and from 1,254 subjects provided by 6 global collaborators. General conclusions and limits of the study: How much clinical and demographic metadata was included differed by source and by participant, and the metadata was provided uncurated.

With regard to this clone: Its antigen has not been determined. No qualities accompany the bases; no much larger clone lies one base away.

The collaborating institutions used their own protocols to collect whole blood in K2EDTA tubes. For TCRbeta analysis, collaborators shipped samples as frozen whole blood, isolated PBMCs, or DNA extracted from either of those sample types. The germline V gene yields LGHNT for CDR1 and FRNRAP for CDR2. The junction shows trimming of 1 base on V and 7 bases on J, and the gene matches do not reach 8 bases of it. The cysteine opens and the phenylalanine closes a CDR3 of 16 amino acids. Only CDR3 DNA is held: 48 bases, read in frame from base 1. The immunoSEQ Assay, a bias-controlled multiplex PCR, was used to amplify TCRbeta CDR3 regions from genomic DNA. In the paper's pipeline: Nucleated cell counts per sample were estimated from amplification of reference gene primers within the assay. To quantify the absolute abundance of each unique TCRbeta CDR3 rearrangement, sequence reads were collapsed and filtered. For each sample, productive Simpson clonality was calculated as the square root of Simpson's diversity index across productive rearrangements. What TCRdb holds here is the immuneACCESS table cut down to in-frame rearrangements. Part of the clones is not present; checked against another copy, under half of the missing clones reflect an unresolved V gene, and the others are unexplained. The V and J calls and clone size were taken over from that table, and D and trimming were inferred from the DNA. A total of fewer than 100,000 clones appear in this sample, 85% to 90% of them only once. Together, the top ten hold roughly 18% of the sample.

Recombination joined TRBV12-5 with TRBJ1-2, with 11 bases in between that match TRBD1. Sequencing input: peripheral blood. This clonotype was obtained from a man at least 80 years old in a cohort sampled during active COVID-19. The base sequence is TGTGCTAGTGGTTTGGGGACAGGGGGCGCCGCCGGTGGCTACACCTTC. Protein translation: CASGLGTGGAAGGYTF. The reference TRBV12-5 and TRBJ1-2 proteins fill in what lies around the CDR3, so the full variable domain reads DARVTQTPRHKVTEMGQEVTMRCQPILGHNTVFWYRQTMMQGLELLAYFRNRAPLDDSGMPKDRFSAEMPDATLATLKIQPSEPRDSAVYFCASGLGTGGAAGGYTFGSGTRLTVV.